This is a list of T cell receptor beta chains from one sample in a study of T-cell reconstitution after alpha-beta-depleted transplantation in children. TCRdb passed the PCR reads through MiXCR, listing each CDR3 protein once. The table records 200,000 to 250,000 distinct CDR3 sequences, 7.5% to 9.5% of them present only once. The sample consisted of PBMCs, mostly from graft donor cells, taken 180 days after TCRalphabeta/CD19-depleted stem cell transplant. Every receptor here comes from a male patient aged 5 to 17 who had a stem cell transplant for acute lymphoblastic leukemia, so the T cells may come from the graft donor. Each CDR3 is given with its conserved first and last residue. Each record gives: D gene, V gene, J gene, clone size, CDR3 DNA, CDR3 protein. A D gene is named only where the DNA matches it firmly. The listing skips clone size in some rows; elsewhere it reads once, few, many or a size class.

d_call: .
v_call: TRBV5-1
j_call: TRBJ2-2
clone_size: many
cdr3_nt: TGCGCCAGCAGCTCCGTGGGTTTGGGGACCGGGGAGCTGTTTTTT
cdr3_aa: CASSSVGLGTGELFF

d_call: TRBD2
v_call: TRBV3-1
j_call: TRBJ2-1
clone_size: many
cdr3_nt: TGTGCCAGCAGCCAAGATGGTAGCGGGAGGTGGGCCTACAATGAGCAGTTCTTC
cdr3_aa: CASSQDGSGRWAYNEQFF

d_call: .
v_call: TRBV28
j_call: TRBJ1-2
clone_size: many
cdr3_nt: TGTGCCAGCAGTTTATATGGGGCTGGCTACACCTTC
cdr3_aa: CASSLYGAGYTF

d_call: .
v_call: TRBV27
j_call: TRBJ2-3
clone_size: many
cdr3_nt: TGTGCCAGCAGTTTAACCTCGGCCTGGCGCGCAGATACGCAGTATTTT
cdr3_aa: CASSLTSAWRADTQYF

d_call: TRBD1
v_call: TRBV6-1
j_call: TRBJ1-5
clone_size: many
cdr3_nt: TGTGCCAGCAGGCCTACCATCCAGGGAGGACAGGGCAATCAGCCCCAGCATTTT
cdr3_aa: CASRPTIQGGQGNQPQHF

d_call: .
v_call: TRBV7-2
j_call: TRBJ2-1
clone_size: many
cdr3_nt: TGTGCCAGCAGCATCGGGGCCCTCTCCTACAATGAGCAGTTCTTC
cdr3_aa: CASSIGALSYNEQFF

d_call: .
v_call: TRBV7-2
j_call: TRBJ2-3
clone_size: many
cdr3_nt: TGTGCCAGCAGCTTAGTAGGGCCAGGGACAGATACGCAGTATTTT
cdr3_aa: CASSLVGPGTDTQYF

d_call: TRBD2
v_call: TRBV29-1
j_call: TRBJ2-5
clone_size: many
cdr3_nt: TGCAGCGTTGTTGGGACTAGCGGGACCCAAGAGACCCAGTACTTC
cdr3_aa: CSVVGTSGTQETQYF

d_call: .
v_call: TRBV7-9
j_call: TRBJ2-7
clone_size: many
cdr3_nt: TGTGCCAGCAGCTTACTCGGGCCTCTCTACGAGCAGTACTTC
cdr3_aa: CASSLLGPLYEQYF

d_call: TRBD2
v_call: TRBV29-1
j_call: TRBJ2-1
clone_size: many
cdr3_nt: TGCAGCGTTCGGGGGGATGAGCAGTTCTTC
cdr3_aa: CSVRGDEQFF

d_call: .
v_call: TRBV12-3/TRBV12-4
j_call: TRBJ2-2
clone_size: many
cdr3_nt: TGTGCCAGCAGGGTAGGCCGATTTACCGGGGAGCTGTTTTTT
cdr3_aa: CASRVGRFTGELFF

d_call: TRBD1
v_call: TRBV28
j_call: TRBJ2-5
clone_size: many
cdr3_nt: TGTGCCAGCAGTTTACTCGGACAGGGCCAAGAGACCCAGTACTTC
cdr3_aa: CASSLLGQGQETQYF

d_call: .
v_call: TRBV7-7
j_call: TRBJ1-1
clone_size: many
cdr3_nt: TGTGCCAGCAGCTTAAGCCGCAGATTAGAAGCTTTCTTT
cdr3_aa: CASSLSRRLEAFF

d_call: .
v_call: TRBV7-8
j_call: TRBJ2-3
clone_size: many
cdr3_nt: TGTGCCAGCAGCTGGGACTCTTTGGCAGATACGCAGTATTTT
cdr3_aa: CASSWDSLADTQYF

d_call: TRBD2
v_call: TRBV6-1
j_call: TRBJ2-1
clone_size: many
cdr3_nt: TGTGCCAGCACCGGGACTAGCGGGAGTCGGAATGAGCAGTTCTTC
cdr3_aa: CASTGTSGSRNEQFF

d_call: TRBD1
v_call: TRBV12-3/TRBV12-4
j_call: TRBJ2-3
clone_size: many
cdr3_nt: TGTGCCAGCAGTTTAGCGGGGACAGGGGCAGATACGCAGTATTTT
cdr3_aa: CASSLAGTGADTQYF

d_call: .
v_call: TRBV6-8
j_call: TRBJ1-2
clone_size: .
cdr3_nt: TGTGCCAGCCAAGGACAGCCTAACTATGGCTACACCTTC
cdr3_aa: CASQGQPNYGYTF

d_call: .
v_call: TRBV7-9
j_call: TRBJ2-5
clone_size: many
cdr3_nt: TGTGCCAGCATCGGCGGGACCACTGGGACCCAGTACTTC
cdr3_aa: CASIGGTTGTQYF

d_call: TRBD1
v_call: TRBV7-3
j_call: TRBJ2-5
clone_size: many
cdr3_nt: TGTGCCAGCAGCTTGGGAATCGGGACAGGGATAGGCCAAGAGACCCAGTACTTC
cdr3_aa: CASSLGIGTGIGQETQYF

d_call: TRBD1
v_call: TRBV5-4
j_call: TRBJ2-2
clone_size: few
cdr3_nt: TGTGCCAGCAGCCAGCCGTCGACAGGGGTCACCGGGGAGCTGTTTTTT
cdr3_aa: CASSQPSTGVTGELFF

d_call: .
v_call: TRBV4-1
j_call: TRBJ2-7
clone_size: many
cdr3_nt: TGCGCCAGCAGCCAAGAACTGGGATACGAGCAGTACTTC
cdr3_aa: CASSQELGYEQYF

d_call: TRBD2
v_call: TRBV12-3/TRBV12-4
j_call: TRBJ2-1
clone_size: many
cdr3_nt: TGTGCCAGCAGTTTCCGGCCTCGACTAGCGGGAGGGCCGGGATGGCAGTTCTTC
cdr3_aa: CASSFRPRLAGGPGWQFF

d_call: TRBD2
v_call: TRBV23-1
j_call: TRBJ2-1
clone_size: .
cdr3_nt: TGCGCCAGCAGTCTACGGGAGGCAACCTACAATGAGCAGTTCTTC
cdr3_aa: CASSLREATYNEQFF

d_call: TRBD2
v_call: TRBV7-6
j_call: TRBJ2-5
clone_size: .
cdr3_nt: TGTGCCAGCAGCCGGACTAGCGGGAAGTTTGTGACCCAGTACTTC
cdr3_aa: CASSRTSGKFVTQYF

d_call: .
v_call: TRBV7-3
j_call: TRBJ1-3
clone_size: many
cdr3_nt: TGTGCCAGAGAAAGGCCCTCTGGTGACACCATATATTTT
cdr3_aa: CARERPSGDTIYF

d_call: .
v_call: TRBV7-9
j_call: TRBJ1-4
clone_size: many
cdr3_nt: TGTGCCAGCAGCTTAGACCCTCGACCGGAGCGTGATGAAAAACTGTTTTTT
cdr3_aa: CASSLDPRPERDEKLFF

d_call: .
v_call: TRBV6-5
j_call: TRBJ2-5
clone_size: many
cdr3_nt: TGTGCCAGCAGTTACGGGCGAAGGCTCCAAGAGACCCAGTACTTC
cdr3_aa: CASSYGRRLQETQYF

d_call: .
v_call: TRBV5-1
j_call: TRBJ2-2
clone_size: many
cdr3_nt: TGCGCCAGCAGCCCTAGACGGGGTGGAAGTGCCGGGGAGCTGTTTTTT
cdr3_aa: CASSPRRGGSAGELFF

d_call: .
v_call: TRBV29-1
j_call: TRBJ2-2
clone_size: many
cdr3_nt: TGCAGCGTCCCCGACAGCCCTACCGGGGAGCTGTTTTTT
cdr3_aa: CSVPDSPTGELFF

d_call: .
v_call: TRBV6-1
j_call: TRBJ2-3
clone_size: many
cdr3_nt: TGCGCCAGCAGCTTAAGCGGCACAGATACGCAGTATTTT
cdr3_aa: CASSLSGTDTQYF

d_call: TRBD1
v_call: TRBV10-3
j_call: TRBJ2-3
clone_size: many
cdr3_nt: TGTGCCATCAGTGGCGACCGCCTAGGGACAGGGATAAAAGATACGCAGTATTTT
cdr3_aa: CAISGDRLGTGIKDTQYF

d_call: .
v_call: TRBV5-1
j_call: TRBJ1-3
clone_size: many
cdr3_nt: TGCGCCAGCAGCTTGGATCTGGGGGCCTCTGGAAACACCATATATTTT
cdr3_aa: CASSLDLGASGNTIYF

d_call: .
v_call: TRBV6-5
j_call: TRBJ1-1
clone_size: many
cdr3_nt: TGTGCCAGCAGTTTTAGGGGTGGACCTGAAGCTTTCTTT
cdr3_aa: CASSFRGGPEAFF

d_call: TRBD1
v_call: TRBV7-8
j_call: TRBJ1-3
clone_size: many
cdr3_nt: TGTGCCAGCAGCCCAAGGCCGGGACAGTTCTCTGGAAACACCATATATTTT
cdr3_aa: CASSPRPGQFSGNTIYF

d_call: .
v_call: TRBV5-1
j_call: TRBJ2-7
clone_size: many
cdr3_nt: TGCGCCAGCAGCTTGGGGGAGGCCTACGAGCAGTACTTC
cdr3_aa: CASSLGEAYEQYF

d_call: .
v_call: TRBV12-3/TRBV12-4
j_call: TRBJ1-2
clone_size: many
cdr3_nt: TGTGCCAGCAGACCGGACAGTGGGTATGGCTACACCTTC
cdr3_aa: CASRPDSGYGYTF

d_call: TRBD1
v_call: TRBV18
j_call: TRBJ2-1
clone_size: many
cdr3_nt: TGTGCCAGCTCACCGGGACAGAACTACAATGAGCAGTTCTTC
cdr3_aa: CASSPGQNYNEQFF

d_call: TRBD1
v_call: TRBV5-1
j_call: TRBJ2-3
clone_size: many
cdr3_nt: TGCGCCAGCAGCCTTGGGACAGTGAGGGATACGCAGTATTTT
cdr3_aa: CASSLGTVRDTQYF

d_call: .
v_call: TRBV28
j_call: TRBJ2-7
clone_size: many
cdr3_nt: TGTGCCAGCAGTCCCTACACAGGTACCTACGAGCAGTACTTC
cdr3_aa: CASSPYTGTYEQYF

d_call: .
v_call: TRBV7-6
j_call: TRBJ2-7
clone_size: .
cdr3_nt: TGTGCCAGCAGCTTAGAGGCAGGGGTCTACTCCTACGAGCAGTACTTC
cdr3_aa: CASSLEAGVYSYEQYF

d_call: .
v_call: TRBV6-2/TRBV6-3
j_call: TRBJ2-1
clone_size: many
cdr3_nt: TGTGCCAGCAGTTACTCGATTCCCCTAGGGGAGGATGAGCAGTTCTTC
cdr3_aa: CASSYSIPLGEDEQFF

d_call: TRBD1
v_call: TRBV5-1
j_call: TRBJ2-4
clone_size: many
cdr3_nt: TGCGCCAGCAGCTTGGGTCCGAGGACAGGGCCTATAGCCAAAAACATTCAGTACTTC
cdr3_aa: CASSLGPRTGPIAKNIQYF

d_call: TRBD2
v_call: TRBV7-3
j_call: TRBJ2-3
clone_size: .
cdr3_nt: TGTGCCAGCAGCGAGGGACTAGCGGGAGCCGCAGATACGCCGTATTTT
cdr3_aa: CASSEGLAGAADTPYF

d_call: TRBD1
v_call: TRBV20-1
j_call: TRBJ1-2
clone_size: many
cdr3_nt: TGCAGTGCTAGTCGGACAGGGGCCTACTATGGCTACACCTTC
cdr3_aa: CSASRTGAYYGYTF

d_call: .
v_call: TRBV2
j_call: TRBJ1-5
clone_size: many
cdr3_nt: TGTGCCAGCAGACCAGACAGGAGGGTTAGCAATCAGCCCCAGCATTTT
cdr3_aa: CASRPDRRVSNQPQHF

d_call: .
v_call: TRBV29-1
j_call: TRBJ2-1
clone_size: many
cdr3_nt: TGCAGCGCTGGGACTCCCAGCTCCTACAATGAGCAGTTCTTC
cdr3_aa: CSAGTPSSYNEQFF

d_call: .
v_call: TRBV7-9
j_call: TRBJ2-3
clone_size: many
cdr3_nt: TGTGCCAGCAGCTTACGCCCAGGAGGCACAGATACGCAGTATTTT
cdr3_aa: CASSLRPGGTDTQYF

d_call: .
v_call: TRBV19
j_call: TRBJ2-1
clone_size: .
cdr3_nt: TGTGCCAGTAGTGTCAGGGGGGCCTACAATGAGCAGTTCTTC
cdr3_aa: CASSVRGAYNEQFF

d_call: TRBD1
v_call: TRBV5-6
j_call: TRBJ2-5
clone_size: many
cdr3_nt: TGTGCCACCAAACCCGCTACAGGGGAAGAGACCCAGTACTTC
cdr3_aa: CATKPATGEETQYF

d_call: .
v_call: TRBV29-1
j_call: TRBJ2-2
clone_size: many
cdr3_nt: TGCAGCGCAGATAACACCGGGGAGCTGTTTTTT
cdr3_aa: CSADNTGELFF

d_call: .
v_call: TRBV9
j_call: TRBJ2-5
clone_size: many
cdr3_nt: TGTGCCAGCAACCTGGGGAGTCCGGGAGAGACCCAGTACTTC
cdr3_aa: CASNLGSPGETQYF

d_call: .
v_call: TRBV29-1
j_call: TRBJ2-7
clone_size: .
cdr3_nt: TGCAGCGGTTCTGGGGGGGCTCCCTACGAGCAGTACTTC
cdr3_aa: CSGSGGAPYEQYF

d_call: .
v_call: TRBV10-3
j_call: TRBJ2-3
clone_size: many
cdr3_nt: TGTGCCGCATCTCAAGCAGATACGCAGTATTTT
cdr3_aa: CAASQADTQYF

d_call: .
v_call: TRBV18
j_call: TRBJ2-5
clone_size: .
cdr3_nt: TGTGCCAGCTCACCGGGGCGGGACCAAGAGACCCAGTACTTC
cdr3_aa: CASSPGRDQETQYF

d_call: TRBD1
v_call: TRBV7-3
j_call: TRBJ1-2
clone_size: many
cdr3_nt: TGTGCCAGCAGCTTAACCTCCGGGACAGGGCCCTATGGCTACACCTTC
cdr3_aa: CASSLTSGTGPYGYTF

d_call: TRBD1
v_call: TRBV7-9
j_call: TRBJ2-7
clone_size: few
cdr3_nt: TGTGCCAGCAGCTTAGGAAACCAGGGGGACTACGAGCAGTACTTC
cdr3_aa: CASSLGNQGDYEQYF

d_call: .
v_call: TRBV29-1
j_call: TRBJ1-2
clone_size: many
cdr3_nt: TGCAGCGTTGAAGATCTCGACGGGAACTATGGCTACACCTTC
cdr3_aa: CSVEDLDGNYGYTF

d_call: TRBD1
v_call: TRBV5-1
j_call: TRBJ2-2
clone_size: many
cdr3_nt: TGCGCCAGCAGCGGGCAGGGGGCTAACGGGGAGCTGTTTTTT
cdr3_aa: CASSGQGANGELFF

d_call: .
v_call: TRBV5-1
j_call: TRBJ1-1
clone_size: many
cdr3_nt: TGCGCCAGCAGCCCACAGGGTTCCCTTGAAGCTTTCTTT
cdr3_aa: CASSPQGSLEAFF